What follows are 4 T cell receptor beta chains derived from one specimen sequenced in a study of a mutant IDH1 vaccine in newly diagnosed glioma. Documented time point: week 23, last vaccination. Topical imiquimod accompanied each vaccine dose, which consisted of 300 ug of mutant IDH1 20-mer peptide. Their cognate antigens are unknown. Sequencing used immunoSEQ multiplex PCR; TCRdb keeps in-frame clones, though not all of them. The sample lists over 55,000 clones; 80% to 90% were seen once. The material was PBMCs, obtained from a glioma patient whose treatment included an IDH1 peptide vaccine. These receptors all stem from a woman in her thirties or forties with glioma. Some clones in this sample may be carry-over from other donors' samples.

This chain connects TRBV9 to TRBJ1-2; 7 bases fit TRBD1. V was clipped by 0 bases and J by 6 bases; unmatched bases: 17. Germline V lookup: CDR1 SGDLS, CDR2 YYNGEE. The length of the CDR3 is 18 residues. This CDR3 is CASSVEGRDSQGSDGYTF. In nucleotides, the CDR3 is TGTGCCAGCAGCGTAGAGGGTAGGGACAGCCAGGGGAGTGATGGCTACACCTTC. The full variable domain, in which reference TRBV9 and TRBJ1-2 provide the parts outside the CDR3, is DSGVTQTPKHLITATGQRVTLRCSPRSGDLSVYWYQQSLDQGLQFLIQYYNGEERAKGNILERFSAQQFPDLHSELNLSSLELGDSALYFCASSVEGRDSQGSDGYTFGSGTRLTVV.

This clone was found a few times. The chain's CDR3 is CASRGGGEGYGYTF. The DNA of the CDR3 is TGTGCCAGCCGGGGAGGCGGTGAGGGCTATGGCTACACCTTC. The chain is built from TRBV2 and TRBJ1-2; D remains ambiguous. The CDR3 extends over 14 amino acids. V dropped 8 bases and J dropped 4 bases, with 17 bases sitting between them. The germline CDR1 and CDR2 sequences are SNHLY and FYNNEI.

The gene calls are TRBV7-2 and TRBJ2-7, with 9 bases matching TRBD1. J was trimmed by 3 bases and V by 5 bases; bases with no gene match: 5. Germline V gene data show CDR1 as SGHTA and CDR2 as FQGNSA. This CDR3 region has 14 residues. CDR3 in DNA: TGTGCCAGCAGCGTCCGACAGGGGGGCTACGAGCAGTACTTC. This sequence encodes CASSVRQGGYEQYF.

J is TRBJ1-2 and V is TRBV30; D unresolved. The CDR3 spans 12 residues. Germline V CDR1 and CDR2: GTSNPN, SVGIG (reference sequence). V lost 2 bases and J lost 10, with 14 bases in between. CDR3 loop: CAWSTSLFHYTF. DNA of the CDR3: TGTGCCTGGAGTACTAGCTTGTTTCACTACACCTTC.